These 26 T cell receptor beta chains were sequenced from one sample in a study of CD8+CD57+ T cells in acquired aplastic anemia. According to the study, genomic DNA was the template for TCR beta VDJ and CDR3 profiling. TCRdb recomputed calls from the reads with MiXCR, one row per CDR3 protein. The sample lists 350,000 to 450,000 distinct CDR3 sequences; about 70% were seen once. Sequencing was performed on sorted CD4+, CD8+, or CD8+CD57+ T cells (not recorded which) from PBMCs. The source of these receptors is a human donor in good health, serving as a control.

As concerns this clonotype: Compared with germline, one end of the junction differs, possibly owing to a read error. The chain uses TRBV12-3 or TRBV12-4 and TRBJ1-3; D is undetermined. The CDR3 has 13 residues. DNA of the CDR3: TGTGCCCGCAGTTTAACCTCCGGAAACACCATATACTTT. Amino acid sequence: CARSLTSGNTIYF.

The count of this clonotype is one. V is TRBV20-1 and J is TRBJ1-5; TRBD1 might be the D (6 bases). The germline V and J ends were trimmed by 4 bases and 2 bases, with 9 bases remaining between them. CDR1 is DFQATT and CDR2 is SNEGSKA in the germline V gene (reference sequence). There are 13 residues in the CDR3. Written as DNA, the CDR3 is TGCAGTGCTACGCGACAGGGCAATCAGCCCCAGCATTTT. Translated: CSATRQGNQPQHF.

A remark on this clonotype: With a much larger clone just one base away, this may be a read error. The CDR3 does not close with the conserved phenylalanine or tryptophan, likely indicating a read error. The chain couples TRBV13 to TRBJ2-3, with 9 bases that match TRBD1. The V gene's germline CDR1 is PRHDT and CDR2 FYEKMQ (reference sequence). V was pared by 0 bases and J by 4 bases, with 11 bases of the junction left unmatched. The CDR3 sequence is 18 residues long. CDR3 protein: CASSLGPPGQGISDTQYL. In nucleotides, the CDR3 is TGTGCCAGCAGCTTAGGCCCTCCCGGACAGGGGATCTCAGATACGCAGTATCTT.

CDR3 in amino acids: CSAGPGTNSYEQYF. The CDR3 bases are TGCAGTGCGGGGCCCGGGACTAACTCCTACGAGCAGTACTTC. The V and J genes are TRBV20-1 and TRBJ2-7; 7 bases align to TRBD2. The CDR3 is 14 amino acids. Looked up from germline, CDR1 is DFQATT and CDR2 is SNEGSKA (reference sequence). V shed 6 bases and J 0 bases; nucleotides not matched to a gene: 8.

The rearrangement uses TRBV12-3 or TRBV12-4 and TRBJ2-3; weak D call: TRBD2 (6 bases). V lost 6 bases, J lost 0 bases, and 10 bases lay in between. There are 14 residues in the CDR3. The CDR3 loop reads CASSMAGSTDTQYF. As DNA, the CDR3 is TGTGCCAGCAGCATGGCGGGGAGCACAGATACGCAGTATTTT.

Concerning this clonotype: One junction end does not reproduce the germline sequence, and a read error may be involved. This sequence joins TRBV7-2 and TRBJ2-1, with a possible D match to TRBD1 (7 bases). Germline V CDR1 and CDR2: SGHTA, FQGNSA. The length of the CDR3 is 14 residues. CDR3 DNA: TGTGCCAGCAGCCCGACAGGGACTCGGTTTGACGGGCCCTTC. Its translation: CASSPTGTRFDGPF.

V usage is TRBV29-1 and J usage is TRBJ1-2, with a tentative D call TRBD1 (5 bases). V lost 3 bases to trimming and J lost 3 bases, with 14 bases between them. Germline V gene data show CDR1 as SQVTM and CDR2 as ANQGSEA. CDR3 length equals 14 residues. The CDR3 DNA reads TGCAGCGTTGACGATGGAGGGGCGGACTATGGCTACACCTTC. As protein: CSVDDGGADYGYTF.

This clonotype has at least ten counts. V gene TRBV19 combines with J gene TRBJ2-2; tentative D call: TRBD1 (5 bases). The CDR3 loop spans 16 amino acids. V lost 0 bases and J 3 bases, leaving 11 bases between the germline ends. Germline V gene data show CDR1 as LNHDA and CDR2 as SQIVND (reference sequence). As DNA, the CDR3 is TGTGCCAGTAGTATAGAAAAGACAGCATACACCGGGGAGCTGTTTTTT. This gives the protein CASSIEKTAYTGELFF.

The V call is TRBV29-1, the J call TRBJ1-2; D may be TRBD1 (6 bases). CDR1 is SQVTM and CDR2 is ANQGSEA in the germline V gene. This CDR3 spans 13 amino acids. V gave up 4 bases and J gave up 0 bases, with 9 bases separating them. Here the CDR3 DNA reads TGCAGCGTTGCTGGACAGACTAACTATGGCTACACCTTC. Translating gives CSVAGQTNYGYTF.

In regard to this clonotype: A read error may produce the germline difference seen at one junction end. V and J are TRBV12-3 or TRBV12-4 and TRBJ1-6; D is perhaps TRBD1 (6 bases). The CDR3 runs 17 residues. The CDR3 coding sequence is TGCGCCAGCAGTCCAGGGGCGGCGAGCTCCTATAATTCACCCCTCCACTTT. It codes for CASSPGAASSYNSPLHF.

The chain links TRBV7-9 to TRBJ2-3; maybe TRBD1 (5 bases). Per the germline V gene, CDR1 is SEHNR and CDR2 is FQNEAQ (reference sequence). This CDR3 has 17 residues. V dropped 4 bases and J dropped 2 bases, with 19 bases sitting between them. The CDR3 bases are TGTGCCAGCAGCTCAGGGTTCGGGCCCTTCCTCACAGATACGCAGTATTTT. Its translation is CASSSGFGPFLTDTQYF.

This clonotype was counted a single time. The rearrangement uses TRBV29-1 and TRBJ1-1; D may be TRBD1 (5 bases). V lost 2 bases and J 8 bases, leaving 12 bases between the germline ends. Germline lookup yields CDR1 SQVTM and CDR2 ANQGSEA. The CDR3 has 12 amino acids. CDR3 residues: CSVEYQGSEAFF. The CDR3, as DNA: TGCAGCGTTGAATATCAGGGATCAGAAGCTTTCTTT.

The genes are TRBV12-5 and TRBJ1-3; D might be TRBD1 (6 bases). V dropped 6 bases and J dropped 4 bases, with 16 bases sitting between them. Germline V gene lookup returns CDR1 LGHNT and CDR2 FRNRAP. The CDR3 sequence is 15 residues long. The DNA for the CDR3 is TGTGCTAGTGGGGGAACAGGGTACCGAGGAAACACCATATATTTT. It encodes CASGGTGYRGNTIYF.

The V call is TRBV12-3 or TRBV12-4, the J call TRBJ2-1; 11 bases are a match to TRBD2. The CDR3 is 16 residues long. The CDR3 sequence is CASGLVLAGVTNEQFF. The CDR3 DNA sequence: TGTGCTAGTGGTTTGGTACTAGCGGGAGTAACTAATGAGCAGTTCTTC.

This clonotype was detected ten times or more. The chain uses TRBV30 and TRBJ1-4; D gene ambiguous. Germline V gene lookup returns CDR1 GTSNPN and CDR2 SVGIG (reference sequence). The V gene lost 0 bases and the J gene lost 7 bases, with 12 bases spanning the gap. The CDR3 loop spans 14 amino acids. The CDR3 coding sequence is TGTGCCTGGAGTGTACAAGGGTTTCGTGAAAAACTGTTTTTT. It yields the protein CAWSVQGFREKLFF.

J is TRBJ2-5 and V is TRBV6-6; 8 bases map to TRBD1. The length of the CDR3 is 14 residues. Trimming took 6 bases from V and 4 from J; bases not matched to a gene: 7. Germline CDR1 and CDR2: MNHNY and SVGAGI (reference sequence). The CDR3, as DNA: TGTGCCAGCAGCCACGGACAGGGAGGAGAGACCCAGTACTTC. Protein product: CASSHGQGGETQYF.

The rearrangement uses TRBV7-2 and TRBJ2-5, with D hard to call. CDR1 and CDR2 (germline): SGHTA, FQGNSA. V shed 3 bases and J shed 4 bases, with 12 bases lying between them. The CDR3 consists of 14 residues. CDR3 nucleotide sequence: TGTGCCAGCAGCTTGCGACGGCTCGGAGAGACCCAGTACTTC. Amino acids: CASSLRRLGETQYF.

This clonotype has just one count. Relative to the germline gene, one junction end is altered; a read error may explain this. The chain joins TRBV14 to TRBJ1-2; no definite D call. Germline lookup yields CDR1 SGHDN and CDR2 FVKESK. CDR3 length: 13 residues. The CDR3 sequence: CASSQDSAWRYAF. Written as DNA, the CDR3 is TGTGCCAGCAGCCAAGACTCTGCATGGCGCTACGCCTTC. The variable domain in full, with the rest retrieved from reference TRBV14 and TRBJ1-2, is EAGVTQFPSHSVIEKGQTVTLRCDPISGHDNLYWYRRVMGKEIKFLLHFVKESKQDESGMPNNRFLAERTGGTYSTLKVQPAELEDSGVYFCASSQDSAWRYAFGSGTRLTVV.

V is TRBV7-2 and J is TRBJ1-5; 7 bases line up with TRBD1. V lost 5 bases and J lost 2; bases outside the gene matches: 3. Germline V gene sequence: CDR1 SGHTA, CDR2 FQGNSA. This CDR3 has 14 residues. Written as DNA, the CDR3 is TGTGCCAGCAGCAAAGACAGGGGCAATCAGCCCCAGCATTTT. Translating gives CASSKDRGNQPQHF.

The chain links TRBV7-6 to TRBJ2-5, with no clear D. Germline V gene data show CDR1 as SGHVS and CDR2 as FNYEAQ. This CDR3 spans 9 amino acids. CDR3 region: CASQETQYF. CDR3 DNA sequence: TGTGCTAGCCAAGAGACCCAGTACTTC. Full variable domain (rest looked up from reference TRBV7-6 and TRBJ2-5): GAGVSQSPRYKVTKRGQDVALRCDPISGHVSLYWYRQALGQGPEFLTYFNYEAQQDKSGLPNDRFSAERPEGSISTLTIQRTEQRDSAMYRCASQETQYFGPGTRLLVL.

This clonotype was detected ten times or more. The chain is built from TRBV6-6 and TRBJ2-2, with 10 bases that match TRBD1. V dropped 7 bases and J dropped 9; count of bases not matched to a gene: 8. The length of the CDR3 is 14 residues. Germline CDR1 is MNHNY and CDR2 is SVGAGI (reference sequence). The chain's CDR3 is CASTGTGVVRELFF. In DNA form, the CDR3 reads TGTGCCAGCACCGGGACAGGGGTTGTTCGGGAGCTGTTTTTT.

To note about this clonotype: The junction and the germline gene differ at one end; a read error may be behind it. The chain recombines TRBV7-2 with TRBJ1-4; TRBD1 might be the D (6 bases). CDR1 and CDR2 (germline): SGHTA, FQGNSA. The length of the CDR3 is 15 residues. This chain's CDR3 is CASSLDGGRRNSNFF. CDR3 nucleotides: TGTGCCAGCAGTTTAGACGGGGGCAGGCGCAATAGCAATTTTTTT.

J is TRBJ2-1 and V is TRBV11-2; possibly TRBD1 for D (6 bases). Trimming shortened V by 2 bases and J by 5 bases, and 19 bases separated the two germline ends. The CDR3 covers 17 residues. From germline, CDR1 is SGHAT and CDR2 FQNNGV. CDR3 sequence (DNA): TGTGCCAGCAGCTTAATCTTTTCAGGGGATGGGCACAATGAGCAGTTCTTC. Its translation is CASSLIFSGDGHNEQFF.

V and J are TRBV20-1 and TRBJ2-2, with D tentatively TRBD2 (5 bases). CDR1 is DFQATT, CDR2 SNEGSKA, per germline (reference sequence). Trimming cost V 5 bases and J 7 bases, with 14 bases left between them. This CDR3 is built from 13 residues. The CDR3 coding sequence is TGCAGTGCTTCGGAGGTCAGGAACGGGGAGCTGTTTTTT. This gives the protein CSASEVRNGELFF.

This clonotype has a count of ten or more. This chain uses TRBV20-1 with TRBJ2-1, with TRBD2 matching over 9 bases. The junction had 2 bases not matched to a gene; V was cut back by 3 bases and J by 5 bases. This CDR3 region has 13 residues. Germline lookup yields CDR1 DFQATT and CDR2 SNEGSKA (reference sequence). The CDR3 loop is CSARRGGNNEQFF. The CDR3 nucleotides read TGCAGTGCTAGGCGGGGGGGGAACAATGAGCAGTTCTTC.

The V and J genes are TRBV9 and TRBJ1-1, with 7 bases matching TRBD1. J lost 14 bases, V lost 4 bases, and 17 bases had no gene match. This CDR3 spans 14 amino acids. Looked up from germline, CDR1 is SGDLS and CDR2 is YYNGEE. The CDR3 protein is CASSSTGDTDAQFF. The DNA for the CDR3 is TGTGCCAGCAGCTCCACAGGGGACACAGATGCGCAGTTCTTT.